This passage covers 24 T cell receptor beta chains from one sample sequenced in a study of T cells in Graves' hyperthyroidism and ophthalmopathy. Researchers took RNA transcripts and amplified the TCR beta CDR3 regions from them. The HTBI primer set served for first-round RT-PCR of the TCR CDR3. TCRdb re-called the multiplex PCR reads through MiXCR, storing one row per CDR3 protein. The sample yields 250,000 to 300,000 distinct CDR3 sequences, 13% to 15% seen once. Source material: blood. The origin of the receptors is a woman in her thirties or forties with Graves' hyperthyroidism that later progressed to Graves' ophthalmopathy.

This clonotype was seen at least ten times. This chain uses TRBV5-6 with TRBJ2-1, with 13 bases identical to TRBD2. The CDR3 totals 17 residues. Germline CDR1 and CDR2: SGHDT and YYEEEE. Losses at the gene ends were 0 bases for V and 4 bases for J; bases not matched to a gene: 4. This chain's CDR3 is CASSLGTSGSFYNEQFF. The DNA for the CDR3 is TGTGCCAGCAGCTTGGGGACTAGCGGGAGTTTTTACAATGAGCAGTTCTTC.

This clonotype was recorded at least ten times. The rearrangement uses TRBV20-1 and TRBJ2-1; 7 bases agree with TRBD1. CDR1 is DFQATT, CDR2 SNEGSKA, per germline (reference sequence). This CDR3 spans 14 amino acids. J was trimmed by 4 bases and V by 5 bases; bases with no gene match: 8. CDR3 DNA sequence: TGCAGTGCTGAACCAGGACAGGAGTACAATGAGCAGTTCTTC. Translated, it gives CSAEPGQEYNEQFF.

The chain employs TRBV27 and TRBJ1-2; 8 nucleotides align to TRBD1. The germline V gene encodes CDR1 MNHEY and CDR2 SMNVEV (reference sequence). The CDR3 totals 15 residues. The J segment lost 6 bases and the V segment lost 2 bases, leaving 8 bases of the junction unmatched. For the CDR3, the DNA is TGTGCCAGCAGTTTAGGACAGGGTTATTGGGATGGCTACACCTTC. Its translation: CASSLGQGYWDGYTF.

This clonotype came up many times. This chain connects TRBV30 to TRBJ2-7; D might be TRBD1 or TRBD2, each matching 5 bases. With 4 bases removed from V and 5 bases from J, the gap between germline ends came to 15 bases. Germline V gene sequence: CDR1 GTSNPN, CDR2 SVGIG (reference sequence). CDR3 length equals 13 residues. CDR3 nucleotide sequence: TGTGCCTGGACGACCGGGACGACGGACGAGCAGTACTTC. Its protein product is CAWTTGTTDEQYF.

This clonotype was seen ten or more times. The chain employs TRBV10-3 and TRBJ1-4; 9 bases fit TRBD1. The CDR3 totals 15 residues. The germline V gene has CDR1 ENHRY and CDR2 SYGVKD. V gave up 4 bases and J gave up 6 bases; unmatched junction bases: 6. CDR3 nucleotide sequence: TGTGCCATCAGTGGGAACAGGGGGCTCCATGAAAAACTGTTTTTT. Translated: CAISGNRGLHEKLFF.

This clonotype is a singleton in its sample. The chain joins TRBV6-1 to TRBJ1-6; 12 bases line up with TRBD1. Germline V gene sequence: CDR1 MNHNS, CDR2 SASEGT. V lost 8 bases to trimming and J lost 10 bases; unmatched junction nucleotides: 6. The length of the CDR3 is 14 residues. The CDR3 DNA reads TGTGCCAGCGCCCGGGACAGGGGGCTCTCACCCCTCCACTTT. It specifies CASARDRGLSPLHF.

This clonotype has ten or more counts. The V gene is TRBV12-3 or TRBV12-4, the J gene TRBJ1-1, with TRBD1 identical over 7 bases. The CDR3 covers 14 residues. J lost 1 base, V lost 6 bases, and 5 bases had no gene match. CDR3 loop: CASRTGSPNTEAFF. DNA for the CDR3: TGTGCCAGCAGGACAGGGTCCCCGAACACTGAAGCTTTCTTT.

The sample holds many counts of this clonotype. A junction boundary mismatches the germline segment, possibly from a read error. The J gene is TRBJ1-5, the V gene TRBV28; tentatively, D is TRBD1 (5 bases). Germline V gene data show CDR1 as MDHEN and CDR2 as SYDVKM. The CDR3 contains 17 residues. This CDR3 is CASMGPPFPASNQPQHF. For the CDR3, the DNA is TGTGCAAGCATGGGACCCCCATTCCCGGCGAGCAATCAGCCCCAGCATTTT.

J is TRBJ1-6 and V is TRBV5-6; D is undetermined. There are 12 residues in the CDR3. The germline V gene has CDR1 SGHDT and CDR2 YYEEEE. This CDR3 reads CAGSSYNSPLHF. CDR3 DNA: TGTGCTGGGAGCTCCTATAATTCACCCCTCCACTTT.

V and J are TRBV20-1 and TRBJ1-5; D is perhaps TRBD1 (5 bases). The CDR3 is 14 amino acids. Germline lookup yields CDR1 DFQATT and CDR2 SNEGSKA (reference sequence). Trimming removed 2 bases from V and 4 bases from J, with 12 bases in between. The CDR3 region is CSARWGRVNQPQHF. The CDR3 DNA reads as TGCAGTGCTAGATGGGGCAGGGTAAATCAGCCCCAGCATTTT.

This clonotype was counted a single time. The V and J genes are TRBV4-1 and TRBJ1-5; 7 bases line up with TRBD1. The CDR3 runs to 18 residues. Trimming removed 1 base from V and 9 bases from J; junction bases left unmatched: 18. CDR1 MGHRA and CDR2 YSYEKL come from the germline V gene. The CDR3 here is CASSQARGQSYPHPPQHF. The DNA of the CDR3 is TGCGCCAGCAGCCAAGCCCGGGGACAGTCCTACCCCCATCCGCCCCAGCATTTT.

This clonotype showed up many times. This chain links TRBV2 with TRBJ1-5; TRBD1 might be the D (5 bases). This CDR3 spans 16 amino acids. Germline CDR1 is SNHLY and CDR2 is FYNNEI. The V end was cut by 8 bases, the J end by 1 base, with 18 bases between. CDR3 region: CASEFGGTGSNQPQHF. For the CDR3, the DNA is TGTGCCAGCGAGTTTGGAGGGACGGGGAGCAATCAGCCCCAGCATTTT.

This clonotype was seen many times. DNA for the CDR3: TGTGCCAGCAGCTTAATCATCACCGGGGAGCTGTTTTTT. Encoded protein: CASSLIITGELFF. This chain uses TRBV7-9 with TRBJ2-2; D not certain. The germline CDR1 and CDR2 sequences are SEHNR and FQNEAQ (reference sequence). V lost 2 bases, J lost 4 bases, and 5 bases lay in between. CDR3 size: 13 residues. Using reference TRBV7-9 and TRBJ2-2 for the parts outside the CDR3, the full variable domain is DTGVSQNPRHKITKRGQNVTFRCDPISEHNRLYWYRQTLGQGPEFLTYFQNEAQLEKSRLLSDRFSAERPKGSFSTLEIQRTEQGDSAMYLCASSLIITGELFFGEGSRLTVL.

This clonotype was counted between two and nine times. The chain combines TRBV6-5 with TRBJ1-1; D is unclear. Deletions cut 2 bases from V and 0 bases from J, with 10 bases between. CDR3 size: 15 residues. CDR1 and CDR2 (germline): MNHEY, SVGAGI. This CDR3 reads CASSYRAELNTEAFF. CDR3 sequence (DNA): TGTGCCAGCAGTTACCGGGCGGAATTGAACACTGAAGCTTTCTTT.

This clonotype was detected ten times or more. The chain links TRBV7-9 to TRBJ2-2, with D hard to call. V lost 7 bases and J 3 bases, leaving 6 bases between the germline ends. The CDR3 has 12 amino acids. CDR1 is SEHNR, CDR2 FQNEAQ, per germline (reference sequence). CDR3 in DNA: TGTGCCAGCAATGAGGACACCGGGGAGCTGTTTTTT. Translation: CASNEDTGELFF.

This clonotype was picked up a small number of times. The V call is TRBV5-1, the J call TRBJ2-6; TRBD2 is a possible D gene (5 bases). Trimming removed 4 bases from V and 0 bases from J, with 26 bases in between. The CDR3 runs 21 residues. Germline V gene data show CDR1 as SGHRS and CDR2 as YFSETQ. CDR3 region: CASSDGLTAAGVYSGANVLTF. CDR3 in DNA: TGCGCCAGCAGCGACGGACTTACAGCAGCCGGGGTGTACTCTGGGGCCAACGTCCTGACTTTC.

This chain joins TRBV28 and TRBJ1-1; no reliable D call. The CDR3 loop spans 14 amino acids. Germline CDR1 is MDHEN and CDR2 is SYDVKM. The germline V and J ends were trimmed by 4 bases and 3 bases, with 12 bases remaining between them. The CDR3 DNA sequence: TGTGCCAGCAGTTATCGGTTTGGGTACACTGAAGCTTTCTTT. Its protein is CASSYRFGYTEAFF.

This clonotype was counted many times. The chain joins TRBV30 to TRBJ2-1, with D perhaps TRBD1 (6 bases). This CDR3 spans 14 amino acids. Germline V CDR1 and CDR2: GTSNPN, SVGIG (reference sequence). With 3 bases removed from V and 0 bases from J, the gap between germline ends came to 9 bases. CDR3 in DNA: TGTGCCTGGAGGACAGGTAGCTCCTACAATGAGCAGTTCTTC. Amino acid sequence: CAWRTGSSYNEQFF.

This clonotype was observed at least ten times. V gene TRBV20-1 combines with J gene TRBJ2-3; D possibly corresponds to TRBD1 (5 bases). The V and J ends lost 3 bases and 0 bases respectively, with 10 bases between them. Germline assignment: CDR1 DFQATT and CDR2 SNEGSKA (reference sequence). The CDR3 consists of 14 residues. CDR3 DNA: TGCAGTGCTAGGCCGCCAGGGAGCACAGATACGCAGTATTTT. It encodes CSARPPGSTDTQYF.

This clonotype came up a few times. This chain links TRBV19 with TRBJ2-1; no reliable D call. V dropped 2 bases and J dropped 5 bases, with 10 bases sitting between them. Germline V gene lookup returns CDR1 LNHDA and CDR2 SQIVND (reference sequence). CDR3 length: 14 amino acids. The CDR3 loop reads CASSILRSNNEQFF. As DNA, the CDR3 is TGTGCCAGTAGTATACTACGATCCAACAATGAGCAGTTCTTC.

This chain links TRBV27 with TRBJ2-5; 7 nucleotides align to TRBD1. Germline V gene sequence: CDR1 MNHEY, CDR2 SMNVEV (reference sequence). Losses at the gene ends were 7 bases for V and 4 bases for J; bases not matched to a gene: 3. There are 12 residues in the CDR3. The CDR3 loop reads CASKDRRETQYF. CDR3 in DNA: TGTGCCAGCAAGGACAGGCGAGAGACCCAGTACTTC.

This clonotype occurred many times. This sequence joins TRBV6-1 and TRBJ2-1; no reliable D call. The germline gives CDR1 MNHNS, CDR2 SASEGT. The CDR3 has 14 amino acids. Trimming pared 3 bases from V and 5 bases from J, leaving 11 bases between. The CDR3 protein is CASSEGWLNNEQFF. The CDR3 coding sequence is TGTGCCAGCAGTGAGGGGTGGTTGAACAATGAGCAGTTCTTC.

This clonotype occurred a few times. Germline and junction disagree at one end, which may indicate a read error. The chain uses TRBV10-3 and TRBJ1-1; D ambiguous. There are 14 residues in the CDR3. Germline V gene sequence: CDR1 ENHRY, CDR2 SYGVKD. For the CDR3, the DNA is TGTGTCATCAGTGAAATCGGCCCGAACACTGAAGCTTTCTTT. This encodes CVISEIGPNTEAFF.

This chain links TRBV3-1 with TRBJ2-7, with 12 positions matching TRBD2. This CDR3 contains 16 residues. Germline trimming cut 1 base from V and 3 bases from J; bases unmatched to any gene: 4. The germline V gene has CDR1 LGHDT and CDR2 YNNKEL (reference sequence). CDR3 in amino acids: CASSQVGLAGLYEQYF. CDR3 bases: TGTGCCAGCAGCCAAGTTGGACTAGCGGGACTCTACGAGCAGTACTTC.